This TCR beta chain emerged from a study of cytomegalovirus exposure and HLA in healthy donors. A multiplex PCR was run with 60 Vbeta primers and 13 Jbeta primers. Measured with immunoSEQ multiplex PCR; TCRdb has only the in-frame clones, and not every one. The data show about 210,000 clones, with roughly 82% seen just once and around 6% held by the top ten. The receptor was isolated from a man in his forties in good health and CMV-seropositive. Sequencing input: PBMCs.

CDR3 amino acids: CASSPEGAWGNQPQHF. DNA for the CDR3: TGCGCCAGCAGCCCAGAGGGGGCTTGGGGCAATCAGCCCCAGCATTTT. V usage is TRBV4-1 and J usage is TRBJ1-5; 7 positions match TRBD1. Germline CDR1 and CDR2: MGHRA and YSYEKL. The CDR3 length is 16 residues. V shed 4 bases and J 2 bases; nucleotides not matched to a gene: 8.